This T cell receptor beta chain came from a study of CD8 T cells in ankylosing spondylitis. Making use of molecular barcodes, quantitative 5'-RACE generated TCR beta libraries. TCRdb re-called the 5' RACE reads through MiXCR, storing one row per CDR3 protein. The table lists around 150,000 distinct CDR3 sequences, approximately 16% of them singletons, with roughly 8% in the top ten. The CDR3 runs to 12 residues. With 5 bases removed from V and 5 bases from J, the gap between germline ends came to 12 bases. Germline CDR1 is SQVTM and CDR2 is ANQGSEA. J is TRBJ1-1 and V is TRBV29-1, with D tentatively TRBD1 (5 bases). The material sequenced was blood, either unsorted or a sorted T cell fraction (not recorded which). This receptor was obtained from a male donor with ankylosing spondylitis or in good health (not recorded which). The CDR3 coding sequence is TGCAGCGTTTCGAGGTCAGGGACTGAAGCTTTCTTT. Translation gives CSVSRSGTEAFF.